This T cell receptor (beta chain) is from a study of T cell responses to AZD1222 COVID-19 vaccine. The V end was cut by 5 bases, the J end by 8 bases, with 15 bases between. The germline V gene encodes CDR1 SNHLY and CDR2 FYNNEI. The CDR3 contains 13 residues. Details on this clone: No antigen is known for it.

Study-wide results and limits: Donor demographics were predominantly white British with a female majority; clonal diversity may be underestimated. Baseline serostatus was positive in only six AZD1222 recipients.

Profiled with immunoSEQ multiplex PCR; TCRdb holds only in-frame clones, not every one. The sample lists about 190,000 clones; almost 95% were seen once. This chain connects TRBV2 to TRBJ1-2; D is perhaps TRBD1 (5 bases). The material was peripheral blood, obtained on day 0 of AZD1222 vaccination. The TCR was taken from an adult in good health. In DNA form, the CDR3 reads TGTGCCAGCAGTAATCGGGGCGGTCAGGGCTACACCTTC. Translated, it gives CASSNRGGQGYTF.